This T cell receptor (beta chain) appears in the sequencing data of a study of T-cell reconstitution after alpha-beta-depleted transplantation in children listed by TCRdb under 2016. Concerning the study at large: Using TCR repertoire profiling, the study followed T-cell immune reconstitution in a quantitative way in children after TCRalphabeta/CD19-depleted allogeneic hematopoietic cell transplantation. General conclusions and limits of the study: Over the following months the frequencies of hyperexpanded clones went down, and after one year T-cell counts and TCRbeta diversity were mostly credited to newly produced T cells. About two months after transplant, the apparently early recovery of alphabetaT-cell counts reportedly depended on just several hundred clones that had expanded rapidly and came from non-depleted graft cells. In some patients, the high TCRbeta diversity seen at day 60 was put down to recipient T cells and intrathymic progenitors that had survived conditioning.

The treatment or condition tag for this specimen amounts to: allogeneic hematopoietic cell transplantation with graft depleted of TCRalphabeta T cells and CD19 B cells. The children who served as transplant recipients had been given grafts of TCRalphabeta/CD19-depleted allogeneic hematopoietic cells. The library was built by means of PCR. Sequencing was carried out with an Illumina HiSeq 2500. TCR library preparation used molecular barcoding, with unique molecular identifiers applied to normalize quantification of the TCRbeta repertoire. The public sequencing data were trimmed at Q25 with fastp and processed into clonotypes with MiXCR by TCRdb, which kept only in-frame beta chains. Rows with a matching CDR3 protein are joined into one entry that keeps the most common DNA and genes. A total of approximately 79,000 distinct CDR3 sequences appear in this sample, 15% to 20% of them only once. The ten largest clones represent roughly half of the sample.

In the case of this clonotype: Its antigen is currently not known. Base-call qualities are not available, and no considerably larger clone is one nucleotide away.

The CDR3, from cysteine to phenylalanine, totals 14 residues. Here the CDR3 DNA is all that survives: 42 bases in frame from base 1. At the junction V is shortened by 6 bases and J by 0 bases, with 9 bases in between. The germline V gene encodes CDR1 SNHLY and CDR2 FYNNEI. The rearranged segments are TRBV2 and TRBJ2-4; possibly the D gene is TRBD1, per 6 matching bases. Sequenced material: PBMCs, mostly from graft donor cells, taken 360 days after TCRalphabeta/CD19-depleted stem cell transplant. This clonotype was sampled from a male patient aged 2 to 9 who had a stem cell transplant for acute lymphoblastic leukemia, so the T cells may come from the graft donor. This receptor carries the CDR3 CASRKGVAKNIQYF. DNA sequence: TGTGCCAGCAGAAAGGGGGTAGCCAAAAACATTCAGTACTTC.